This is a list of T cell receptor beta chains from one sample in a study of shared clonotypes between healthy human individuals. Profiled with immunoSEQ multiplex PCR; TCRdb holds only in-frame clones, not every one. The sample holds about 2.2 million clones, just over 90% seen once. What was sequenced was naive CD8+ T cells from PBMCs. These receptors originate from a young man in good health. Some clones in this sample may be carry-over from other donors' samples. The CDR3 runs from the conserved cysteine through the conserved F or W. Clone size is shown for a subset of rows, as once, few, many or a class of expanded clone.

j_gene: TRBJ2-7
abundance: NA
len: 14
v_gene: TRBV13
CDR3aa: CASSAGGASYEQYF

j_gene: TRBJ2-3
abundance: NA
len: 16
v_gene: TRBV10-2
CDR3aa: CASSWDSRFGTDTQYF

j_gene: TRBJ2-7
abundance: NA
len: 14
v_gene: TRBV28
CDR3aa: CASSFSGSGHEQYF

j_gene: TRBJ2-1
abundance: NA
len: 15
v_gene: TRBV9
CDR3aa: CASSLAGAPYNEQFF

j_gene: TRBJ1-1
abundance: NA
len: 11
v_gene: TRBV5-4
CDR3aa: CASSMGGEAFF

j_gene: TRBJ2-2
abundance: NA
len: 12
v_gene: TRBV29-1
CDR3aa: CSAADGAGELFF

j_gene: TRBJ2-3
abundance: NA
len: 15
v_gene: TRBV9
CDR3aa: CASSVESVWADTQYF

j_gene: TRBJ2-1
abundance: NA
len: 16
v_gene: TRBV2
CDR3aa: CASSESSRDLYNEQFF

j_gene: TRBJ2-3
abundance: NA
len: 15
v_gene: TRBV7-2
CDR3aa: CASSPETGYTDTQYF

j_gene: TRBJ2-3
abundance: NA
len: 15
v_gene: TRBV7-9
CDR3aa: CASRRSGTHQDTQYF

j_gene: TRBJ2-7
abundance: NA
len: 15
v_gene: TRBV28
CDR3aa: CASSLLAGDGYEQYF

j_gene: TRBJ2-7
abundance: NA
len: 13
v_gene: TRBV4-2
CDR3aa: CASSHSISYEQYF

j_gene: TRBJ2-7
abundance: NA
len: 14
v_gene: TRBV27
CDR3aa: CASRPRLAAYEQYF

j_gene: TRBJ2-3
abundance: NA
len: 13
v_gene: TRBV27
CDR3aa: CASSLYIGDTQYF

j_gene: TRBJ1-2
abundance: NA
len: 14
v_gene: TRBV2
CDR3aa: CASSEGRGSYGYTF

j_gene: TRBJ1-3
abundance: NA
len: 16
v_gene: TRBV7-6
CDR3aa: CASSARQGAVGNTIYF

j_gene: TRBJ2-7
abundance: once
len: 13
v_gene: TRBV7-9
CDR3aa: CASSLSPKDEQYF

j_gene: TRBJ2-7
abundance: once
len: 15
v_gene: TRBV6-1
CDR3aa: CASRPRGRGPYEQYF

j_gene: TRBJ2-1
abundance: NA
len: 16
v_gene: TRBV7-6
CDR3aa: CASSFLAGAAYNEQFF

j_gene: TRBJ2-7
abundance: NA
len: 16
v_gene: TRBV18
CDR3aa: CASSPALAGVTYEQYF

j_gene: TRBJ2-2
abundance: NA
len: 15
v_gene: TRBV4-3
CDR3aa: CASSQGQANTGELFF

j_gene: TRBJ2-5
abundance: NA
len: 19
v_gene: TRBV7-6
CDR3aa: CASSPSRLAGWGEIETQYF

j_gene: TRBJ2-5
abundance: NA
len: 13
v_gene: TRBV4-1
CDR3aa: CASSLNRGETQYF

j_gene: TRBJ2-5
abundance: NA
len: 17
v_gene: TRBV30
CDR3aa: CAWSGGLEREWEETQYF

j_gene: TRBJ2-7
abundance: NA
len: 12
v_gene: TRBV25-1
CDR3aa: CASMGLPGEQYF

j_gene: TRBJ1-5
abundance: NA
len: 14
v_gene: TRBV9
CDR3aa: CASSDREGNQPQHF

j_gene: TRBJ2-5
abundance: NA
len: 14
v_gene: TRBV29-1
CDR3aa: CSVAGTEYEETQYF